The 30 T cell receptor beta chains below come from one sample, sequenced in a study of OX40 agonist ivuxolimab in advanced cancers. TCRdb's copy holds only in-frame clones and misses some; the assay was immunoSEQ multiplex PCR. This sample has 50,000 to 65,000 clones, with approximately 86% found just once. Material: CD4+ or CD8+ T cells sorted from blood, obtained in a trial of the OX40 agonist ivuxolimab. The receptor set was obtained from an adult with an advanced solid tumor such as melanoma, head and neck, liver or kidney cancer.

This clone was counted once. J is TRBJ1-1 and V is TRBV7-9; D gene uncertain. This CDR3 is 14 amino acids long. Trimming left V 1 base short and J 1 base short, with 7 bases between. The V gene's germline CDR1 is SEHNR and CDR2 FQNEAQ (reference sequence). The CDR3 loop reads CASSLEQSNTEAFF. The CDR3 DNA reads TGTGCCAGCAGCTTAGAACAATCGAACACTGAAGCTTTCTTT.

The gene calls are TRBV27 and TRBJ1-4; TRBD1 might be the D (6 bases). V lost 6 bases, J lost 3 bases, and 11 bases lay in between. The germline CDR1 and CDR2 sequences are MNHEY and SMNVEV (reference sequence). The CDR3 runs to 14 residues. The CDR3 coding sequence is TGTGCCAGCAGCCCACAGGGTCCTAATGAAAAACTGTTTTTT. Translated, it gives CASSPQGPNEKLFF.

The V and J genes are TRBV6-5 and TRBJ1-2, with 9 bases aligning to TRBD1. Germline CDR1 reads MNHEY; CDR2 reads SVGAGI. V shed 4 bases, J shed 6 bases, and the junction held 9 bases outside the gene matches. The CDR3 loop spans 15 amino acids. The CDR3 here is CASSFAGTGRNGYTF. In nucleotides, the CDR3 is TGTGCCAGCAGTTTCGCCGGGACAGGGCGAAATGGCTACACCTTC.

The chain has TRBV6-4 and TRBJ2-3; TRBD1 matches at 10 bases. Unmatched junction bases numbered 5, after V lost 2 bases and J lost 6 bases. This CDR3 region has 15 residues. The V gene's germline CDR1 is MRHNA and CDR2 SNTAGT. CDR3 in amino acids: CASSDRGQGRDTQYF. CDR3 nucleotides: TGTGCCAGCAGTGACCGGGGACAGGGGCGCGATACGCAGTATTTT.

This clone showed up just once. Other nucleotide sequences from this sample produce the same CDR3. The rearrangement joins TRBV5-8 to TRBJ1-1; D uncertain. Per the germline V gene, CDR1 is SGHTS and CDR2 is YDEGEE. The CDR3 totals 14 residues. The V and J ends lost 2 bases and 0 bases respectively, with 8 bases between them. The DNA of the CDR3 is TGTGCCAGCAGCTTAACCCACTTGAACACTGAAGCTTTCTTT. Its protein product is CASSLTHLNTEAFF.

V gene TRBV9 combines with J gene TRBJ2-5; 10 bases map to TRBD1. The CDR3 has 14 residues. From germline, CDR1 is SGDLS and CDR2 YYNGEE. V lost 4 bases to trimming and J lost 5 bases; unmatched junction nucleotides: 5. The CDR3 loop reads CASSMDRGTETQYF. Written as DNA, the CDR3 is TGTGCCAGCAGCATGGACAGGGGGACGGAGACCCAGTACTTC.

This clone was recorded a few times. The same CDR3 can be traced to other DNA sequences in this sample. V is TRBV7-3 and J is TRBJ2-3; D might be TRBD2 (5 bases). Germline V gives CDR1 SGHTA, CDR2 FQGTGA. There are 14 residues in the CDR3. The ends were cut back, 2 bases at V and 4 bases at J, with 10 bases in the middle. The CDR3 DNA sequence: TGTGCCAGCAGCTTAGGGCTAGCAGCAGATACGCAGTATTTT. Translation gives CASSLGLAADTQYF.

The CDR3 here is CASSNRGLAGRTRGETQYF. CDR3 DNA: TGTGCCAGCTCCAACCGAGGACTAGCGGGTCGAACAAGGGGAGAGACCCAGTACTTC. The chain links TRBV28 to TRBJ2-5; 11 positions agree with TRBD2. V trimming: 8 bases; J trimming: 4 bases; junction bases outside the gene matches: 21. This CDR3 has 19 residues. Germline CDR1 MDHEN, CDR2 SYDVKM.

The rearrangement links TRBV11-2 to TRBJ1-5, with 7 positions matching TRBD1. Germline CDR1 is SGHAT and CDR2 is FQNNGV. The CDR3 extends over 15 amino acids. V lost 1 base and J lost 3; bases outside the gene matches: 3. Here the CDR3 DNA reads TGTGCCAGCAGCTTAGGGGACAGACCCAATCAGCCCCAGCATTTT. Residues: CASSLGDRPNQPQHF.

V is TRBV6-6 and J is TRBJ2-3; D unclear. Per germline, CDR1 MNHNY and CDR2 SVGAGI (reference sequence). This CDR3 contains 14 residues. Deletions cut 2 bases from V and 2 bases from J, with 8 bases between. This chain's CDR3 is CASSYPDSTDTQYF. The CDR3, as DNA: TGTGCCAGCAGTTACCCCGACTCCACAGATACGCAGTATTTT.

The rearrangement links TRBV6-1 to TRBJ2-1, with D hard to call. Germline CDR1 and CDR2: MNHNS and SASEGT. The ends were cut back, 1 base at V and 14 bases at J, with 12 bases in the middle. This CDR3 region has 12 residues. In nucleotides, the CDR3 is TGTGCCAGCAGTGAAGTGGCGGATGGGGAGTTCTTC. This sequence encodes CASSEVADGEFF.

This clone was counted only a few times. This rearrangement joins TRBV27 to TRBJ2-7; 7 positions agree with TRBD1. Germline V gives CDR1 MNHEY, CDR2 SMNVEV (reference sequence). The CDR3 totals 15 residues. The V segment lost 4 bases and the J segment 2 bases; nucleotides outside the gene matches: 8. DNA for the CDR3: TGTGCCAGCAGTTCCCTCGGGACAGCGGCCTACGAGCAGTACTTC. It translates to CASSSLGTAAYEQYF.

The chain employs TRBV27 and TRBJ2-5; a weak D match, TRBD1 (5 bases). V lost 8 bases, J lost 4 bases, and 23 bases lay in between. Germline V CDR1 and CDR2: MNHEY, SMNVEV (reference sequence). This CDR3 has 16 residues. Here the CDR3 reads CASRRHNSDIGETQYF. For the CDR3, the DNA is TGTGCCAGCCGAAGGCATAATTCGGACATAGGAGAGACCCAGTACTTC.

The J gene is TRBJ1-2, the V gene TRBV9; D gene ambiguous. CDR3 length: 16 amino acids. V dropped 4 bases and J dropped 8 bases, with 24 bases sitting between them. Germline CDR1 is SGDLS and CDR2 is YYNGEE. The CDR3 region has the DNA TGTGCCAGCAGCCCCGGCATATTACCGGGGAGCCGGGGCTACACCTTC. It translates to CASSPGILPGSRGYTF.

V and J are TRBV19 and TRBJ2-5; 14 bases map to TRBD2. CDR3 size: 17 residues. Germline V gene lookup returns CDR1 LNHDA and CDR2 SQIVND (reference sequence). V lost 3 bases and J lost 1; bases outside the gene matches: 4. DNA of the CDR3: TGTGCCAGTAGTATCTCGGGACTAGCGGGGGTCCAAGAGACCCAGTACTTC. Its translation: CASSISGLAGVQETQYF.

The rearrangement uses TRBV10-3 and TRBJ2-7; D is unclear. The CDR3 runs 14 residues. V was shortened by 3 bases and J by 3 bases, with 12 bases between the two germline ends. Looked up from germline, CDR1 is ENHRY and CDR2 is SYGVKD. CDR3 region: CAISDRSGLYEQYF. The CDR3 nucleotides read TGTGCCATCAGTGATAGGTCAGGCCTCTACGAGCAGTACTTC.

The chain joins TRBV14 to TRBJ2-4; D unclear. CDR1 and CDR2 from the germline V gene are SGHDN and FVKESK. The V end was cut by 6 bases, the J end by 5 bases, with 17 bases between. The CDR3 is 15 residues long. The CDR3 region is CASSSSSGFENIQYF. CDR3 coding DNA: TGTGCCAGCAGTTCTTCATCCGGATTCGAAAACATTCAGTACTTC.

V and J are TRBV10-3 and TRBJ2-3; D possibly corresponds to TRBD1 (5 bases). Trimming left V 6 bases short and J 0 bases short, with 10 bases between. This CDR3 has 14 amino acids. CDR1 and CDR2 (germline): ENHRY, SYGVKD. CDR3 bases: TGTGCCATCAGGGCAGGGCTCAGCACAGATACGCAGTATTTT. This sequence encodes CAIRAGLSTDTQYF.

The rearrangement joins TRBV5-1 to TRBJ2-5; TRBD2 matches 9 bases. The CDR3 is 14 amino acids. V lost 0 bases to trimming and J lost 4 bases; unmatched junction nucleotides: 1. CDR1 is SGHRS and CDR2 is YFSETQ in the germline V gene. CDR3 amino acids: CASSLELAGETQYF. The CDR3 DNA follows: TGCGCCAGCAGCTTGGAACTAGCGGGAGAGACCCAGTACTTC.

In this sample, this clone turned up once. This chain links TRBV5-1 with TRBJ2-1; 9 bases are a match to TRBD2. The V gene end was trimmed by 0 bases and the J gene end by 3 bases; junction bases not matched to a gene: 4. The CDR3 sequence is 16 residues long. From germline, CDR1 is SGHRS and CDR2 YFSETQ. As DNA, the CDR3 is TGCGCCAGCAGCTTGGCGGGTAGCGGGAGCTACAATGAGCAGTTCTTC. This sequence encodes CASSLAGSGSYNEQFF.

CDR3 loop: CASSLDTGEKLFF. CDR3 DNA sequence: TGTGCCAGCAGCTTAGATACGGGAGAAAAACTGTTTTTT. The rearrangement uses TRBV7-7 and TRBJ1-4; D is uncertain. The germline CDR1 and CDR2 sequences are SSHAT and FNYEAQ (reference sequence). This CDR3 has 13 residues. V was pared by 1 base and J by 8 bases, with 8 bases between.

The chain recombines TRBV9 with TRBJ2-3; TRBD2 aligns across 8 bases. CDR3 length: 15 amino acids. Germline lookup yields CDR1 SGDLS and CDR2 YYNGEE. Unmatched junction bases numbered 4, after V lost 3 bases and J lost 1 base. The chain's CDR3 is CASSASGGRTDTQYF. DNA for the CDR3: TGTGCCAGCAGCGCCAGCGGGGGCCGCACAGATACGCAGTATTTT.

A few counts support this clone. This chain uses TRBV18 with TRBJ2-5, with 11 nucleotides matching TRBD1. Germline loops: CDR1 KGHSH, CDR2 LQKENI. V shed 3 bases, J shed 4 bases, and the junction held 1 base outside the gene matches. The CDR3 has 14 amino acids. CDR3 in amino acids: CASSPGTGGETQYF. CDR3 sequence (DNA): TGTGCCAGCTCACCCGGGACAGGGGGAGAGACCCAGTACTTC. The full variable domain, in which reference TRBV18 and TRBJ2-5 provide the parts outside the CDR3, is NAGVMQNPRHLVRRRGQEARLRCSPMKGHSHVYWYRQLPEEGLKFMVYLQKENIIDESGMPKERFSAEFPKEGPSILRIQQVVRGDSAAYFCASSPGTGGETQYFGPGTRLLVL.

This chain links TRBV29-1 with TRBJ2-7; weak D call: TRBD1 (5 bases). The germline CDR1 and CDR2 sequences are SQVTM and ANQGSEA. The CDR3 totals 14 residues. Trimming took 7 bases from V and 3 from J, leaving 19 bases between them. The DNA of the CDR3 is TGCAGCGGCATCTATAGACAGCGCTGCTACGAGCAGTACTTC. Protein: CSGIYRQRCYEQYF.

This clone came up once. The rearrangement links TRBV6-4 to TRBJ2-2; 10 bases line up with TRBD2. The germline V gene encodes CDR1 MRHNA and CDR2 SNTAGT. This CDR3 is built from 16 residues. V was pared by 4 bases and J by 2 bases, with 4 bases of the junction left unmatched. The CDR3: CASSVLAGVNTGELFF. Written as DNA, the CDR3 is TGTGCCAGCAGTGTTCTAGCGGGGGTAAACACCGGGGAGCTGTTTTTT.

This chain uses TRBV7-9 with TRBJ1-1; possible D gene TRBD1, 5 bases. The germline V gene has CDR1 SEHNR and CDR2 FQNEAQ (reference sequence). There are 13 residues in the CDR3. Trimming removed 5 bases from V and 1 base from J, with 8 bases in between. CDR3 in amino acids: CASSNQGNTEAFF. In nucleotides, the CDR3 is TGTGCCAGCAGCAATCAGGGGAACACTGAAGCTTTCTTT.

The genes are TRBV28 and TRBJ1-4; no definite D call. The CDR3 runs to 16 residues. Trimming took 2 bases from V and 4 from J, leaving 14 bases between them. Per germline, CDR1 MDHEN and CDR2 SYDVKM. CDR3 sequence: CASSLGLTSGNEKLFF. CDR3 sequence (DNA): TGTGCCAGCAGTTTAGGGCTTACATCCGGTAATGAAAAACTGTTTTTT.

The chain links TRBV7-2 to TRBJ2-3; D call uncertain. Trimming took 6 bases from V and 8 from J, leaving 18 bases between them. The CDR3 runs 14 residues. Germline lookup yields CDR1 SGHTA and CDR2 FQGNSA. The CDR3 here is CASSKGARAPTQYF. The CDR3 DNA is TGTGCCAGCAGTAAGGGTGCTAGGGCCCCTACGCAGTATTTT.

The chain carries TRBV23-1 and TRBJ2-5; D gene ambiguous. TRBV23-1 is noted as an ORF with a role that remains uncertain. The CDR3 is 10 amino acids. V lost 6 bases to trimming and J lost 1 base, with 0 bases between them. The DNA for the CDR3 is TGCGCCAGCAGCCAAGAGACCCAGTACTTC. This translates into CASSQETQYF.

The chain couples TRBV5-1 to TRBJ2-1; TRBD2 agrees at 12 bases. The CDR3 has 14 residues. After removal of 4 bases from V and 7 bases from J, the junction contained 3 bases not matched to a gene. Germline V gene lookup returns CDR1 SGHRS and CDR2 YFSETQ. The CDR3 DNA reads as TGCGCCAGCAGCCCAGGGACTAGCGGGAATGAGCAGTTCTTC. It translates to CASSPGTSGNEQFF.